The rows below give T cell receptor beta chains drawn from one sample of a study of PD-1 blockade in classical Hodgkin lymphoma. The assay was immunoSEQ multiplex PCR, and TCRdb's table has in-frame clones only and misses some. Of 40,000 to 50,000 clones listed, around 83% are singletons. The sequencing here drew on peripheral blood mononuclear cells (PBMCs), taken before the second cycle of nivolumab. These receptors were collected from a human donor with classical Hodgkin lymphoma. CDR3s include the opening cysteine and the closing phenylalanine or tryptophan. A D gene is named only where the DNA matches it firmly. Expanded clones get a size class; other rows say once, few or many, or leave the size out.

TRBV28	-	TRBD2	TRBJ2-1	CASSFVSGRASEQFF	TGTGCCAGCAGTTTCGTTAGCGGGAGGGCCTCGGAGCAGTTCTTC
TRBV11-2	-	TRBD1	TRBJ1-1	CASSVQGSEAFF	TGTGCCAGCAGCGTACAGGGGTCGGAAGCTTTCTTT
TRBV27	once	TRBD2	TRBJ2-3	CASTLAGVTDTQYF	TGTGCCAGCACCCTAGCGGGAGTCACGGATACGCAGTATTTT
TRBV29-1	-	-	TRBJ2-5	CSGAGTRAETQYF	TGCAGCGGGGCTGGGACCCGTGCGGAGACCCAGTACTTC
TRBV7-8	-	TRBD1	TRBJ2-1	CASQTGTGRANEQFF	TGTGCCAGCCAGACCGGGACAGGGAGGGCAAATGAGCAGTTCTTC
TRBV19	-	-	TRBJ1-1	CASSLTTGANTEAFF	TGTGCCAGTAGTTTAACGACAGGAGCCAACACTGAAGCTTTCTTT
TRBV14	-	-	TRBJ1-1	CASSQSKIPGLEAFF	TGTGCCAGCAGCCAATCGAAGATCCCGGGGCTGGAAGCTTTCTTT
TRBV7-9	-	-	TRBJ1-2	CASSLGVEGATF	TGTGCCAGCAGCTTAGGGGTGGAAGGGGCGACCTTC
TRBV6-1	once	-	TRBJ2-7	CASSASWRLYEQYF	TGTGCCAGCAGTGCTAGCTGGAGGTTGTACGAGCAGTACTTC
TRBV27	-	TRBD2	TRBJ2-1	CASRVAGYTYNEQFF	TGTGCCAGCAGGGTAGCGGGGTATACCTACAATGAGCAGTTCTTC